In its sample, the clone carrying this T cell receptor (beta chain) is medium-sized. TCRdb called the PCR reads again in MiXCR, with one record for every CDR3 protein. The repertoire includes some 21,000 distinct CDR3 sequences, approximately 40% of them detected once, and roughly a fifth sits in the top ten. This sample was included in a study of tumor-infiltrating lymphocytes in oesophageal squamous cell carcinoma. The CDR3 extends over 15 amino acids. Germline trimming cut 5 bases from V and 4 bases from J; bases unmatched to any gene: 9. The germline V gene encodes CDR1 SGHTA and CDR2 FQGTGA. J is TRBJ2-3 and V is TRBV7-3, with TRBD2 matching 7 bases. The sequencing sample was made of esophageal tumor tissue. This clonotype originated in a male donor with esophageal squamous cell carcinoma. Written as DNA, the CDR3 is TGTGCCAGCAGCATATCCGGGACTAAAGCAGATACGCAGTATTTT. Encoded protein: CASSISGTKADTQYF.